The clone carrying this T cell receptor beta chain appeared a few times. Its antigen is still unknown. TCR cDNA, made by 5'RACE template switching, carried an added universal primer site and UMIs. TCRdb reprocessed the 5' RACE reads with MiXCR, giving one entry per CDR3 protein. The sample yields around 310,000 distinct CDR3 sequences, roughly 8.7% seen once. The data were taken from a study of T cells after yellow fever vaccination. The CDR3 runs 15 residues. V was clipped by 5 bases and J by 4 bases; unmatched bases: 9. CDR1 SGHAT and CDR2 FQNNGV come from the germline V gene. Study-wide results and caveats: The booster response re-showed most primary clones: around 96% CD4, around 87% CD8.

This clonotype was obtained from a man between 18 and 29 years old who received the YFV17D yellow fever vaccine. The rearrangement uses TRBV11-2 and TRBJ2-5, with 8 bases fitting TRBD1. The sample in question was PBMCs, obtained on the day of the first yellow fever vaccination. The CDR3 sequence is CASSAEAGGLETQYF. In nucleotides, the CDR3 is TGTGCCAGCAGCGCAGAGGCAGGGGGCCTAGAGACCCAGTACTTC.